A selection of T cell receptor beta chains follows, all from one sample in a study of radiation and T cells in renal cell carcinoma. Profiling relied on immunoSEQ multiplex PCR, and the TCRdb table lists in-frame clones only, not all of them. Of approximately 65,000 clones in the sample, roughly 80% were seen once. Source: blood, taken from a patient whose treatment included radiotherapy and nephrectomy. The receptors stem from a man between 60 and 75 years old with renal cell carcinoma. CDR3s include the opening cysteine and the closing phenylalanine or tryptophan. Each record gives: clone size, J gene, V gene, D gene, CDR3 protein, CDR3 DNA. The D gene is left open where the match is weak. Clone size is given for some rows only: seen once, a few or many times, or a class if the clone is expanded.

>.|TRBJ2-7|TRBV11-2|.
CASRHSRLPGDEQYF
TGTGCCAGCAGACACTCCCGACTTCCCGGCGACGAGCAGTACTTC
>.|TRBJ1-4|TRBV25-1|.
CASSVWGVGEKLFF
TGTGCCAGCAGTGTGTGGGGGGTAGGTGAAAAACTGTTTTTT
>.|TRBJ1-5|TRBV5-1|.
CASSLGSLNQPQHF
TGCGCCAGCAGCTTGGGGTCACTAAATCAGCCCCAGCATTTT
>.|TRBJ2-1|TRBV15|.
CATSRGVAPNEQFF
TGTGCCACCAGCAGAGGAGTAGCGCCCAATGAGCAGTTCTTC
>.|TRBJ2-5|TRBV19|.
CASRQGGEETQYF
TGTGCCAGTAGGCAAGGGGGTGAAGAGACCCAGTACTTC
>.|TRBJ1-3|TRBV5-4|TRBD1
CASSIGDRVISGNTIYF
TGTGCCAGCAGCATAGGGGACAGGGTTATCTCTGGAAACACCATATATTTT
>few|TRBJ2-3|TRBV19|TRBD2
CASSPAGGPDTQYF
TGTGCCAGTAGTCCAGCGGGGGGACCAGATACGCAGTATTTT
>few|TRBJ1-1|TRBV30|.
CAWSKGEAFF
TGTGCCTGGAGCAAAGGGGAAGCTTTCTTT
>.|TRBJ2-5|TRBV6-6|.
CASSWDSQETQYF
TGTGCCAGCAGTTGGGACTCCCAAGAGACCCAGTACTTC
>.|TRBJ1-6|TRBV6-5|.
CASSQGNSPLHF
TGTGCCAGCAGTCAGGGGAATTCACCCCTCCACTTT
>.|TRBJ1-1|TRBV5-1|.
CASSVQEPNTEAFF
TGCGCCAGCAGCGTTCAGGAGCCTAACACTGAAGCTTTCTTT
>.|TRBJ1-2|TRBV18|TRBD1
CASSAQGGNYGYTF
TGTGCCAGCTCAGCACAGGGGGGCAACTATGGCTACACCTTC
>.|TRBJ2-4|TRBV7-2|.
CASSLGRNIQYF
TGTGCCAGCAGCTTAGGCAGAAACATTCAGTACTTC
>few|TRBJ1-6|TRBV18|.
CASSPGDSPLHF
TGTGCCAGCTCACCGGGGGATTCACCCCTCCACTTT
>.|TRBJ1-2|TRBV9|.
CASSVAESRGGYTF
TGTGCCAGCAGCGTAGCTGAGAGTCGAGGTGGCTACACCTTC
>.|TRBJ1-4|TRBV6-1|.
CASSEFGGSSNEKLFF
TGTGCCAGCAGTGAATTTGGCGGGTCCTCTAATGAAAAACTGTTTTTT
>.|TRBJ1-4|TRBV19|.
CASMSARATNEKLFF
TGTGCCAGTATGTCGGCCCGCGCAACTAATGAAAAACTGTTTTTT
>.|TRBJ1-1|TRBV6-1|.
CASMGPLRDTEAFF
TGTGCCAGCATGGGACCTCTACGGGACACTGAAGCTTTCTTT
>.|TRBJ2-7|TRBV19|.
CASSIGQGQFHEQYF
TGTGCCAGTAGTATAGGGCAGGGCCAATTCCACGAGCAGTACTTC
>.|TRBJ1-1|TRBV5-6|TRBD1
CASSIDRGKAFF
TGTGCCAGCAGCATAGACAGGGGGAAAGCTTTCTTT
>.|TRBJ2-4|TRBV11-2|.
CASSPRLGGNIQYF
TGTGCCAGCAGCCCGAGACTAGGAGGCAACATTCAGTACTTC
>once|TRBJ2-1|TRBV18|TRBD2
CASSPTTSGRVYNEQFF
TGTGCCAGCTCACCAACGACTAGCGGGAGGGTTTACAATGAGCAGTTCTTC
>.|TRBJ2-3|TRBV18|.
CASSPRDAILPDTQYF
TGTGCCAGCTCACCAAGGGACGCCATCCTCCCAGATACGCAGTATTTT
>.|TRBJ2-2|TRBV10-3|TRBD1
CASGTENTGELFF
TGTGCCTCTGGGACAGAGAACACCGGGGAGCTGTTTTTT